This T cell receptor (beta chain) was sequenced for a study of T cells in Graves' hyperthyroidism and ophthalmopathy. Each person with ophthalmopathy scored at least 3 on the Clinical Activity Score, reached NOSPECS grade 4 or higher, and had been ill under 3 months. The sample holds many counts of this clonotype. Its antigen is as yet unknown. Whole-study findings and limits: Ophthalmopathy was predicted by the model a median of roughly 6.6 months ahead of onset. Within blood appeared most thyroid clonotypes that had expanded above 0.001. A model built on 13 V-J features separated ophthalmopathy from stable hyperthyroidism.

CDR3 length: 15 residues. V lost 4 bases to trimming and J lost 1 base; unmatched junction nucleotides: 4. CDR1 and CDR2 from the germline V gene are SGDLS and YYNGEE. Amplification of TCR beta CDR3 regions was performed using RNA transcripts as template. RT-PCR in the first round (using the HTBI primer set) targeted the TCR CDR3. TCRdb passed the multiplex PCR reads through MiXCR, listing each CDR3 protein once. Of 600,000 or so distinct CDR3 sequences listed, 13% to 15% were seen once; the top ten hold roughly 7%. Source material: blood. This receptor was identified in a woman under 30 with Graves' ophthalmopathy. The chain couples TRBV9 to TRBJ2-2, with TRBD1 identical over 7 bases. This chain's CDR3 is CASSLTGQNTGELFF. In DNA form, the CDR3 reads TGTGCCAGCAGCTTGACAGGGCAGAACACCGGGGAGCTGTTTTTT.